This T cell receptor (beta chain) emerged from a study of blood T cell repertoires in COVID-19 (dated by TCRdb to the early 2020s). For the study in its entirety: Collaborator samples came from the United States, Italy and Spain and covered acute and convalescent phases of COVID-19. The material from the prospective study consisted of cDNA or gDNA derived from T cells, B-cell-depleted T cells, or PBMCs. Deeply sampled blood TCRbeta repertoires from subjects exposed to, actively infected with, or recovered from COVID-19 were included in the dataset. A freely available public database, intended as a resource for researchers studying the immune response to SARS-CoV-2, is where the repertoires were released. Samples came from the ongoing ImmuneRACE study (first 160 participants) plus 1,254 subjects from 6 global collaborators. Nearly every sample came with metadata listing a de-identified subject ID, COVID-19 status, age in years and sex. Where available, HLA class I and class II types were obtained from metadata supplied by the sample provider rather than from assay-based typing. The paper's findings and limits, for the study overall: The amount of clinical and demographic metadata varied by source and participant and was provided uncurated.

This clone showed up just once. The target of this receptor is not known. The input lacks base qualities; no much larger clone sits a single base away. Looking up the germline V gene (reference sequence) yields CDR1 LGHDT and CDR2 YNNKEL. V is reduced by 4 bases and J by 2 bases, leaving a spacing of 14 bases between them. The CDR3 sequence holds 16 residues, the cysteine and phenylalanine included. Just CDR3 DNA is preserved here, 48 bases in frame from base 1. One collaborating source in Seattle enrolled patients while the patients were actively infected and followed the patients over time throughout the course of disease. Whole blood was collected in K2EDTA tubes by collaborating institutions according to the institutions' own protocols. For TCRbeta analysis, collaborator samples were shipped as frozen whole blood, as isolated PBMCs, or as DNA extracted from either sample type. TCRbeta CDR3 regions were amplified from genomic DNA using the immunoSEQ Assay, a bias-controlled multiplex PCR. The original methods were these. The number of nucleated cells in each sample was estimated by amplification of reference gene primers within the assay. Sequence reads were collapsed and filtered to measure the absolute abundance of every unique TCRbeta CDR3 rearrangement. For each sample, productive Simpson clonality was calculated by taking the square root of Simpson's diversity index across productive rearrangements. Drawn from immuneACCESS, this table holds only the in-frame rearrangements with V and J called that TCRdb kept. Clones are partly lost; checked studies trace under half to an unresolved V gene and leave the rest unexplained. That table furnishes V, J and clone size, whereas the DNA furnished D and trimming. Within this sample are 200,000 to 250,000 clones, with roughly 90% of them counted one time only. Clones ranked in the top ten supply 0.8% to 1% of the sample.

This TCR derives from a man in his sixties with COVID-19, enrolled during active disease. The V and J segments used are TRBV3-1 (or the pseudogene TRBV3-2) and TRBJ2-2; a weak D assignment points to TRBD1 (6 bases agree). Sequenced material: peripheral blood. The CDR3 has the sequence CASSRETGSNTGELFF. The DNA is TGTGCCAGCAGCCGCGAAACAGGGAGCAACACCGGGGAGCTGTTTTTT.